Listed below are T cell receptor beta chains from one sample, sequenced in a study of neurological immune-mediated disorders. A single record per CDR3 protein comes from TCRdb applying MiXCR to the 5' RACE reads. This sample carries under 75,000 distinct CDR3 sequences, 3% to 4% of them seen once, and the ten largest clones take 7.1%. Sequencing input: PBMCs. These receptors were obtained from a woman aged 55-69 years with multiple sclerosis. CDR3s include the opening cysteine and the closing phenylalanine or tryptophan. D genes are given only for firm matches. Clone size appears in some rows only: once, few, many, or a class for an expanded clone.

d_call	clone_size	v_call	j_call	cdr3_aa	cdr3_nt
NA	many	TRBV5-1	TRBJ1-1	CASMSGGRGTEAFF	TGCGCCAGCATGTCGGGGGGACGGGGAACTGAAGCTTTCTTT
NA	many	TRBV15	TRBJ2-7	CATSRRTMGSYEQYF	TGTGCCACCAGCCGCCGCACAATGGGATCCTACGAGCAGTACTTC
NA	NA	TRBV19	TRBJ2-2	CASTARGLGELFF	TGTGCCAGTACCGCCCGAGGGTTGGGGGAGCTGTTTTTT
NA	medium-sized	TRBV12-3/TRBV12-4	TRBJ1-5	CASSLIARSNQPQHF	TGTGCCAGCAGTTTAATAGCCAGAAGCAATCAGCCCCAGCATTTT
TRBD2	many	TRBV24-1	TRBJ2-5	CATSDLHSGGDIETQYF	TGTGCCACCAGTGATCTCCATAGCGGGGGGGATATAGAGACCCAGTACTTC
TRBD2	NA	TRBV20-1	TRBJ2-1	CSAYGTSGRAPPISYNEQFF	TGCAGTGCGTATGGAACTAGCGGGAGGGCCCCCCCTATCTCCTACAATGAGCAGTTCTTC
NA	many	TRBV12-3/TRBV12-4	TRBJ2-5	CASSLGQGGETQYF	TGTGCCAGCAGTTTAGGACAGGGAGGGGAGACCCAGTACTTC
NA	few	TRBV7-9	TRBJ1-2	CASSPRWGDYGYTF	TGTGCCAGCAGCCCACGATGGGGGGACTATGGCTACACCTTC
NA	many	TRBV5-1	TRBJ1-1	CASSLDGERAFF	TGCGCCAGCAGCTTGGATGGGGAACGAGCTTTCTTT
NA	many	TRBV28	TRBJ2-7	CASSQGGGEQYF	TGTGCCAGCAGTCAAGGAGGAGGCGAGCAGTACTTC
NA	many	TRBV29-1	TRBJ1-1	CSVAYMNTEAFF	TGCAGCGTTGCGTACATGAACACTGAAGCTTTCTTT
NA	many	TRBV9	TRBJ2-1	CASSVDVRRPYNEQFF	TGTGCCAGCAGCGTAGATGTACGGAGGCCCTACAATGAGCAGTTCTTC
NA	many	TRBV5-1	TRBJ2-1	CASSLVGGYEQFF	TGCGCCAGCAGCTTGGTGGGTGGGTATGAGCAGTTCTTC
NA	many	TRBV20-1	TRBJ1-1	CRMVGGVNTEAFF	TGCAGAATGGTGGGGGGCGTGAACACTGAAGCTTTCTTT
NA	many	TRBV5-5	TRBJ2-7	CASSLRTEDYEQYF	TGTGCCAGCAGCTTGAGGACAGAAGACTACGAGCAGTACTTC
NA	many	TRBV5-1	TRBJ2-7	CASSLRTESPYEQYF	TGCGCCAGCAGCTTGAGGACGGAATCCCCCTACGAGCAGTACTTC
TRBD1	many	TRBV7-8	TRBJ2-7	CASSRQGTGSYEQYF	TGTGCCAGCAGCCGCCAGGGGACAGGCTCCTACGAGCAGTACTTC
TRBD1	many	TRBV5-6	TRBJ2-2	CASSLILAGGFTGELFF	TGTGCCAGCAGCTTGATACTGGCAGGGGGATTCACCGGGGAGCTGTTTTTT
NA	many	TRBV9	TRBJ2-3	CASSVEWLRDTQYF	TGTGCCAGCAGCGTAGAATGGCTGAGAGATACGCAGTATTTT
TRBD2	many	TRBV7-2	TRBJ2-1	CASSRTSGGFYEQFF	TGTGCCAGCAGCCGGACTAGCGGGGGGTTCTACGAGCAGTTCTTC
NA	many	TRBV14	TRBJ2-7	CASSQGVGAHYEQYF	TGTGCCAGCAGCCAAGGGGTGGGGGCACACTACGAGCAGTACTTC
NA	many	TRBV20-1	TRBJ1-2	CSASPPGIYYGYTF	TGCAGTGCTAGCCCGCCCGGGATATACTATGGCTACACCTTC
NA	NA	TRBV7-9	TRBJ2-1	CASSLALWPSDEQFF	TGTGCCAGCAGCTTAGCGCTTTGGCCGAGCGATGAGCAGTTCTTC
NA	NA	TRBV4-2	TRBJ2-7	CASSLLVGGEQYF	TGTGCCAGCAGCCTGCTCGTTGGGGGCGAGCAGTACTTC
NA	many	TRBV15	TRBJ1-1	CATSRGGTEAFF	TGTGCCACCAGCAGAGGCGGCACTGAAGCTTTCTTT
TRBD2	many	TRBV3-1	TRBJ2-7	CASSQGLAAVYEQYF	TGTGCCAGCAGCCAGGGACTAGCGGCGGTCTACGAGCAGTACTTC
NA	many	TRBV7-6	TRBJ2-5	CASSLEYGETQYF	TGTGCCAGCAGCCTAGAGTACGGAGAGACCCAGTACTTC
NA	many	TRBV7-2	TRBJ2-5	CASSLMAGYETQYF	TGTGCCAGCAGCTTAATGGCAGGGTATGAGACCCAGTACTTC
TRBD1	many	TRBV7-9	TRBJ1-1	CASNRGGANTEAFF	TGTGCCAGCAACCGAGGGGGCGCGAACACTGAAGCTTTCTTT
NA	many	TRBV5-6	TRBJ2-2	CASSLRPSGTGELFF	TGTGCCAGCAGCTTGCGGCCTTCGGGGACCGGGGAGCTGTTTTTT
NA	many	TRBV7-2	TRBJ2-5	CASSRGVLGTQYF	TGTGCCAGCAGCCGCGGGGTGCTGGGGACCCAGTACTTC
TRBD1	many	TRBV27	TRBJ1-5	CASAMGTGDLPQHF	TGTGCCAGCGCCATGGGGACAGGGGATTTGCCCCAGCATTTT
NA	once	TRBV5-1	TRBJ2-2	CASSLTRYANTGELFF	TGCGCCAGCAGCTTGACCCGTTACGCGAACACCGGGGAGCTGTTTTTT